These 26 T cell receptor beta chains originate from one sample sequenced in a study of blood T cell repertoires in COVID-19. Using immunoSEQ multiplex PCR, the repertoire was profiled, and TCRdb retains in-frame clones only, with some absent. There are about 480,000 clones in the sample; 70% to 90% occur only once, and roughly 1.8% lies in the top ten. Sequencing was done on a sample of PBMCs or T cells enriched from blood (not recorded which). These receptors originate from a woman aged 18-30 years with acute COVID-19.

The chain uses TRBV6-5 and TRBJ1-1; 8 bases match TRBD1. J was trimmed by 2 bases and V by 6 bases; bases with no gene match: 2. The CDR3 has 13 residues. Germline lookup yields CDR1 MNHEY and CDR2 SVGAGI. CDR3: CASRQGVNTEAFF. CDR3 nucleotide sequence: TGTGCCAGCAGACAGGGGGTTAACACTGAAGCTTTCTTT.

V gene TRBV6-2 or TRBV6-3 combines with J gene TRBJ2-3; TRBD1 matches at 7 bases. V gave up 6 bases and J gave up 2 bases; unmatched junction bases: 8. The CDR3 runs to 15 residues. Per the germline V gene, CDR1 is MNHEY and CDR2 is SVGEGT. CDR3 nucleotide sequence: TGTGCCAGCAGCCGACAGGGCACCCTCACAGATACGCAGTATTTT. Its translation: CASSRQGTLTDTQYF.

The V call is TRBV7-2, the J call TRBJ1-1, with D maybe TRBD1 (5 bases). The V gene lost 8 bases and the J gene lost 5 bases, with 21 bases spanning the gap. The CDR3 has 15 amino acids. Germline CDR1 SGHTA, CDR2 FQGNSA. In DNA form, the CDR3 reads TGTGCCAGCCGATTCGGGGGAGGGATGGGAACTGAAGCTTTCTTT. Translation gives CASRFGGGMGTEAFF.

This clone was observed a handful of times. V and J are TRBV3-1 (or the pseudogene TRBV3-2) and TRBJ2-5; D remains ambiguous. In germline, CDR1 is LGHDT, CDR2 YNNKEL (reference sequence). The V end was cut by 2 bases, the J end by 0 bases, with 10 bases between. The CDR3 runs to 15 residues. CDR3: CASSQPLIYQETQYF. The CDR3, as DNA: TGTGCCAGCAGCCAACCACTTATCTACCAAGAGACCCAGTACTTC.

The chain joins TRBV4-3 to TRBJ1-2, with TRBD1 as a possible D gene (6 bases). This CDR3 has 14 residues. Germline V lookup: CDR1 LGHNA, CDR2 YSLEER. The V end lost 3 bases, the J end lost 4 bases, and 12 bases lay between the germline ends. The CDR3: CASSQTLDSYGYTF. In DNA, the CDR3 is TGCGCCAGCAGCCAGACTTTGGACAGCTATGGCTACACCTTC.

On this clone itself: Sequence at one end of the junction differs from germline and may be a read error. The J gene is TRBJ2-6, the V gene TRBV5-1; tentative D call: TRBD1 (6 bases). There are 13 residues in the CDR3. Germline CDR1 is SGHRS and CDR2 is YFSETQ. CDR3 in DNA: TGCGCCAGCAGCTTCAGCCCTCTGGGACAAACGTCTTTC. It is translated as CASSFSPLGQTSF.

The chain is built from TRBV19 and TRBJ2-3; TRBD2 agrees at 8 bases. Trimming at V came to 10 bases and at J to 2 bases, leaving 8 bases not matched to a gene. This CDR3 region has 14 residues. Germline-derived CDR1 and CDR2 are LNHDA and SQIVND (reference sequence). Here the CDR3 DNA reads TGTGCCACAATGGGACTAGTCGACACAGATACGCAGTATTTT. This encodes CATMGLVDTDTQYF.

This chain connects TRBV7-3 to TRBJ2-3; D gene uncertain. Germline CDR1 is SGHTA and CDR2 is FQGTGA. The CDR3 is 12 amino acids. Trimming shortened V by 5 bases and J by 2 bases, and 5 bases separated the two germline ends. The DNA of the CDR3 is TGTGCCAGCAGCCCTAACACAGATACGCAGTATTTT. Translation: CASSPNTDTQYF.

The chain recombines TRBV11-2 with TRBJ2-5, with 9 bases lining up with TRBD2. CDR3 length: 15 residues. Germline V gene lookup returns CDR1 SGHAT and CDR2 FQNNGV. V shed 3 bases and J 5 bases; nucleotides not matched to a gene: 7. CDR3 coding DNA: TGTGCCAGCAGCTTGAGGCGGGGGGGCATGGAGACCCAGTACTTC. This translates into CASSLRRGGMETQYF.

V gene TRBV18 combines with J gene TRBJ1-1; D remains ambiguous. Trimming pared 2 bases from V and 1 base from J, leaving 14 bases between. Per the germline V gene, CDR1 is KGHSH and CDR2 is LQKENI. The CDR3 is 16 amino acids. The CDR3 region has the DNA TGTGCCAGCTCACCATCCTCGCGGGATAGGAACACTGAAGCTTTCTTT. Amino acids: CASSPSSRDRNTEAFF. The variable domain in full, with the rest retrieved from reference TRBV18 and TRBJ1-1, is NAGVMQNPRHLVRRRGQEARLRCSPMKGHSHVYWYRQLPEEGLKFMVYLQKENIIDESGMPKERFSAEFPKEGPSILRIQQVVRGDSAAYFCASSPSSRDRNTEAFFGQGTRLTVV.

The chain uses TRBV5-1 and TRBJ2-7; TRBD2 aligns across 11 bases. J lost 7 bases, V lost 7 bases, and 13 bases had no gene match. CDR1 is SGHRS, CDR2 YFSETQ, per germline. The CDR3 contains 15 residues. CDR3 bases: TGCGCCAGCGGGGAGAGACTAGCGGGGAATGGGGAGCAGTACTTC. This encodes CASGERLAGNGEQYF. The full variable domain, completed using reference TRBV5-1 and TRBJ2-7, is KAGVTQTPRYLIKTRGQQVTLSCSPISGHRSVSWYQQTPGQGLQFLFEYFSETQRNKGNFPGRFSGRQFSNSRSEMNVSTLELGDSALYLCASGERLAGNGEQYFGPGTRLTVT.

The CDR3, as DNA: TGTGCCAGCAGTATTCTCGGCTCCTATAATTCACCCCTCCACTTT. It codes for CASSILGSYNSPLHF. This chain links TRBV6-2 or TRBV6-3 with TRBJ1-6; D uncertain. Trimming left V 5 bases short and J 0 bases short, with 8 bases between. Germline loops: CDR1 MNHEY, CDR2 SVGEGT. The CDR3 has 15 residues.

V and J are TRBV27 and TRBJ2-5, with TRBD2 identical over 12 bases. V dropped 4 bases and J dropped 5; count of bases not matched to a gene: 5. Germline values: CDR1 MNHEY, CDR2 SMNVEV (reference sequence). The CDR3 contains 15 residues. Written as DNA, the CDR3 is TGTGCCAGCAGTTCGAGGACTAGCGGGAAGGAGACCCAGTACTTC. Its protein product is CASSSRTSGKETQYF.

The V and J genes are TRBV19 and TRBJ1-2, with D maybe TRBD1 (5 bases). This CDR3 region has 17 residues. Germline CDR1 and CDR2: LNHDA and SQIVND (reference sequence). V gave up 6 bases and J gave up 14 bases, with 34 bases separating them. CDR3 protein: CASRPPPDSSRTSLRTF. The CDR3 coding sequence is TGTGCCAGTAGGCCTCCCCCCGACAGCTCAAGGACCTCGCTAAGGACCTTC.

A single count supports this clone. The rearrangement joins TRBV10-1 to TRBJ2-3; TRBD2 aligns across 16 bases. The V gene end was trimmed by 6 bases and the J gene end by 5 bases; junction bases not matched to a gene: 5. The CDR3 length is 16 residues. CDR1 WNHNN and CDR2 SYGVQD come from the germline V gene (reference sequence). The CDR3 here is CASSGGLAGGQDTQYF. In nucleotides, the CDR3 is TGCGCCAGCAGCGGGGGACTAGCGGGAGGGCAAGATACGCAGTATTTT.

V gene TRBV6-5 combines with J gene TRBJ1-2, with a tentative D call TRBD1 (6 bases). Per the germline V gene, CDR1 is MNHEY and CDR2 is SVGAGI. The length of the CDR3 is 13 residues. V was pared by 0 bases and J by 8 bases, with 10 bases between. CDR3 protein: CASSYSQGFGYTF. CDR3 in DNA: TGTGCCAGCAGTTACTCCCAGGGGTTCGGCTACACCTTC.

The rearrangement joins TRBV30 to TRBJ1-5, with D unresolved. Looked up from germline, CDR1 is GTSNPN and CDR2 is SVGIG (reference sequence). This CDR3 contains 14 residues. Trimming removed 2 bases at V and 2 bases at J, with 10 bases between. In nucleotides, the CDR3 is TGTGCCTGGAGTTTAGTGCTGGGCAATCAGCCCCAGCATTTT. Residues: CAWSLVLGNQPQHF. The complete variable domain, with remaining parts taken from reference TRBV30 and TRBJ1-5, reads SQTIHQWPATLVQPVGSPLSLECTVEGTSNPNLYWYRQAAGRGLQLLFYSVGIGQISSEVPQNLSASRPQDRQFILSSKKLLLSDSGFYLCAWSLVLGNQPQHFGDGTRLSIL.

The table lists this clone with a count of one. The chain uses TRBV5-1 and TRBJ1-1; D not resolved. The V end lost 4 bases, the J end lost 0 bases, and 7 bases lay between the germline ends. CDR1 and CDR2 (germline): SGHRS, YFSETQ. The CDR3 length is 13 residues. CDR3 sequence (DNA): TGCGCCAGCAGCCCTGACTTGAACACTGAAGCTTTCTTT. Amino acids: CASSPDLNTEAFF.

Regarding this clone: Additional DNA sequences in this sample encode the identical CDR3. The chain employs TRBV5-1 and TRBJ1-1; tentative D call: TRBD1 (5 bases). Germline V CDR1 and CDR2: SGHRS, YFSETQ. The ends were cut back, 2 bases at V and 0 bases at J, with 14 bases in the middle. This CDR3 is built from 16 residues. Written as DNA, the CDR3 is TGCGCCAGCAGCTTAGATTCGGGACTCCTGAACACTGAAGCTTTCTTT. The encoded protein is CASSLDSGLLNTEAFF. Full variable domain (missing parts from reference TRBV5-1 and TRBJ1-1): KAGVTQTPRYLIKTRGQQVTLSCSPISGHRSVSWYQQTPGQGLQFLFEYFSETQRNKGNFPGRFSGRQFSNSRSEMNVSTLELGDSALYLCASSLDSGLLNTEAFFGQGTRLTVV.

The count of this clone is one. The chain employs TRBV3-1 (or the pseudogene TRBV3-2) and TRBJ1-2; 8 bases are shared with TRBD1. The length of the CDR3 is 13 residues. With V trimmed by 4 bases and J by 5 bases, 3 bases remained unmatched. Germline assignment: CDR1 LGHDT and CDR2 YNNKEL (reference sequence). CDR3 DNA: TGTGCCAGCAGCCCGCGGACAGGGTATGGCTACACCTTC. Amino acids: CASSPRTGYGYTF.

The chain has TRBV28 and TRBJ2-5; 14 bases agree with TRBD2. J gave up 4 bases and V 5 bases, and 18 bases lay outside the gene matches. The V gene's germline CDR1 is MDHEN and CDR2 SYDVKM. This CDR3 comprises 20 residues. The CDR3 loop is CASSTRDAGLAGARGETQYF. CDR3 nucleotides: TGTGCCAGCAGTACACGGGACGCGGGACTAGCGGGGGCACGTGGAGAGACCCAGTACTTC.

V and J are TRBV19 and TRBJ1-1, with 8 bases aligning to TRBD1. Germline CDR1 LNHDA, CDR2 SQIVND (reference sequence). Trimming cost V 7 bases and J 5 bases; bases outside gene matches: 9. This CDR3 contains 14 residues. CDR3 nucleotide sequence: TGTGCCAGTAAGGAGACAGGGGCCTGGACTGAAGCTTTCTTT. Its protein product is CASKETGAWTEAFF.

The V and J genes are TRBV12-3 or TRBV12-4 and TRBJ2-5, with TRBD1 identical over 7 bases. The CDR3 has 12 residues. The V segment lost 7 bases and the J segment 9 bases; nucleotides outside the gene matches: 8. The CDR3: CASTTGTVPQYF. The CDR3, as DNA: TGTGCCAGCACAACCGGGACAGTCCCCCAGTACTTC.

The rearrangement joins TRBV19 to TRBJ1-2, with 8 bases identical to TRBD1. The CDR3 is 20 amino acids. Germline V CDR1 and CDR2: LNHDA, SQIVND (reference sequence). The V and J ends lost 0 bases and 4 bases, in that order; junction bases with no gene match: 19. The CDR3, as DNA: TGTGCCAGTAGTATAGAGACAGGGGACCGTTTCGTCTTTCCCTCCTATGGCTACACCTTC. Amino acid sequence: CASSIETGDRFVFPSYGYTF.

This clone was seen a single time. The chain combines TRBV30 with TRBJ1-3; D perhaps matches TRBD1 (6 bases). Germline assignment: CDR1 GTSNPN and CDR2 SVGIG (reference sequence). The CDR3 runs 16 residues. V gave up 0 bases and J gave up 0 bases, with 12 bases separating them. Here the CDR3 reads CAWSVLGGGSGNTIYF. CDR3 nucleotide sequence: TGTGCCTGGAGTGTACTAGGGGGGGGCTCTGGAAACACCATATATTTT.

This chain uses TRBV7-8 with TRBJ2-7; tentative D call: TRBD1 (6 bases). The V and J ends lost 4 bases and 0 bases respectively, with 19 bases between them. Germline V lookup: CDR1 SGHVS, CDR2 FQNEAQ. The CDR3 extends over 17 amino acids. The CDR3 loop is CASSSDPTGTSSYEQYF. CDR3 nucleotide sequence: TGTGCCAGCAGCTCTGATCCGACAGGCACTAGCTCCTACGAGCAGTACTTC.